In its sample, the clone carrying this T cell receptor beta chain was seen many times. During its preparation, the TCRbeta library received unique molecular identifiers. TCRdb reprocessed the PCR reads with MiXCR, giving one entry per CDR3 protein. The top ten hold 4.3% of the sample, which has under 450,000 distinct CDR3 sequences, roughly 13% seen once. Germline CDR1 reads KGHDR; CDR2 reads SFDVKD. The V and J ends lost 9 bases and 5 bases, in that order; junction bases with no gene match: 2. The CDR3 spans 13 residues. These data belong to a study of T-cell reconstitution after alpha-beta-depleted transplantation in children.

V gene TRBV24-1 combines with J gene TRBJ1-4, with 10 positions matching TRBD1. Sequencing used PBMCs, obtained from the stem cell graft. The receptor comes from a human donor who donated a stem cell graft to a child with Fanconi anemia. This CDR3 reads CATWDRGNEKLFF. CDR3 DNA: TGTGCCACCTGGGACAGGGGAAATGAAAAACTGTTTTTT.